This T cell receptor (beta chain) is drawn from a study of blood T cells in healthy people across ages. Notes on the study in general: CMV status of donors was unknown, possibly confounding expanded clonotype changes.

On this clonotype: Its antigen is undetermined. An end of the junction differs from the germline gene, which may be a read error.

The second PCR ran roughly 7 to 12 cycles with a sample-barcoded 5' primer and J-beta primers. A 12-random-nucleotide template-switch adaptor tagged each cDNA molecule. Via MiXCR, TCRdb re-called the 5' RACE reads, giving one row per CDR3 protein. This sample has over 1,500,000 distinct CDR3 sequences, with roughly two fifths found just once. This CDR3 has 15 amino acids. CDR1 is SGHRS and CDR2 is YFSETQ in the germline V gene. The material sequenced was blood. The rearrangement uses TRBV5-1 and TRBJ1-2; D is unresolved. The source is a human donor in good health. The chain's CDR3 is CANSKRQEANYGYTF. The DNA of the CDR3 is TGCGCCAACAGCAAAAGACAAGAAGCTAACTATGGCTACACCTTC.